The following is a TCR beta chain sequence with its context. The table came from immunoSEQ multiplex PCR; TCRdb's copy has only in-frame clones and leaves some out. The sample consists of 20,000 to 25,000 clones, 80% to 95% of them appearing once. The CDR3 spans 17 residues. Germline V gene sequence: CDR1 LNHDA, CDR2 SQIVND (reference sequence). Trimming left V 7 bases short and J 3 bases short, with 24 bases between. The sample comes from a study of blood T cell repertoires in COVID-19. This TCR was recovered from a human donor in a cohort sampled during active COVID-19. The material sequenced was peripheral blood. The V and J genes are TRBV19 and TRBJ1-1; TRBD1 is a possible D gene (6 bases). The CDR3 DNA reads TGTGCCAGTACCGATTCAAGGCGGGGGGGCGCGTACACTGAAGCTTTCTTT. Amino acids: CASTDSRRGGAYTEAFF.